This entry features one T cell receptor (beta chain) sequence. What it recognizes is unknown. The record originates from a study of blood T cells in healthy people across ages. Study-wide points: CMV status of donors was unknown, possibly confounding expanded clonotype changes.

A sample-barcoded 5' primer and a J-beta primer mix were used in a second PCR of roughly 7 to 11 cycles. TCRdb used MiXCR to reprocess the 5' RACE reads, holding one entry per CDR3 protein. The sample has roughly 2 million distinct CDR3 sequences; just under 50% are singletons. The sequence came from a middle-aged woman in good health. Sequenced: blood.

CDR3 protein: CASNGGSRTGELFF. CDR3 DNA sequence: TGTGCCAGCAATGGAGGGAGCCGCACCGGGGAGCTGTTTTTT. The genes are TRBV6-2 or TRBV6-3 and TRBJ2-2, with D possibly matching TRBD2 (6 bases). V was shortened by 7 bases and J by 4 bases, with 13 bases between the two germline ends. Germline CDR1 and CDR2: MNHEY and SVGEGT. This CDR3 contains 14 residues.